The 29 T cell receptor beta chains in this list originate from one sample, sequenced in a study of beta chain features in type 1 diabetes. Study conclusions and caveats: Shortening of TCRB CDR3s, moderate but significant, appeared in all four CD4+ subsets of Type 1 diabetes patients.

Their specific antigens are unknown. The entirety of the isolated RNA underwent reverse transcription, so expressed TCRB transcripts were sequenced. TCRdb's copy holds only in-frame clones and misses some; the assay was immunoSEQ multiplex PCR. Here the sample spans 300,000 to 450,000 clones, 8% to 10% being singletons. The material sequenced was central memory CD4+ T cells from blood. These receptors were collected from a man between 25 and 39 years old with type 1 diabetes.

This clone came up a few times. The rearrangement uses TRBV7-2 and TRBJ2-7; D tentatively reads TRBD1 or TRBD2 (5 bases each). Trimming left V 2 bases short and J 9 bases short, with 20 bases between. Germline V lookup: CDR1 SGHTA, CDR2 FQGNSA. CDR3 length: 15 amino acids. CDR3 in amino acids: CASSLLPGPSRRQYF. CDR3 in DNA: TGTGCCAGCAGCTTATTGCCGGGGCCATCTCGCAGGCAGTACTTC.

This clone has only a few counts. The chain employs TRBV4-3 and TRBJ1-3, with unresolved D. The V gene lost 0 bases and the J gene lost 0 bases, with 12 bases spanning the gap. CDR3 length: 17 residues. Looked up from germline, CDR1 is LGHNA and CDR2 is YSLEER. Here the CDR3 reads CASSQDRSIRSGNTIYF. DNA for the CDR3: TGCGCCAGCAGCCAAGATCGATCTATCCGCTCTGGAAACACCATATATTTT.

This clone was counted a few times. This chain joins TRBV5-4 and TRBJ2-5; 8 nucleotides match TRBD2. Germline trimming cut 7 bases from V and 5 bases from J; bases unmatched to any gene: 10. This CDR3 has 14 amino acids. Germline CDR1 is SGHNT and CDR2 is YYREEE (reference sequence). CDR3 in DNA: TGTGCCAGCCTAGTTAGCGGGATCGGTGAGACCCAGTACTTC. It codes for CASLVSGIGETQYF.

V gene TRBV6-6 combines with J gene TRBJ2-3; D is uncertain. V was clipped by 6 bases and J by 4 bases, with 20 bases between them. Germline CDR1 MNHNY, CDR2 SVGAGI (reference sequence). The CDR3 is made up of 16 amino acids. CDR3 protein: CASRHSAIRPPDTQYF. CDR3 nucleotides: TGTGCCAGCAGACACTCCGCAATTAGGCCTCCAGATACGCAGTATTTT.

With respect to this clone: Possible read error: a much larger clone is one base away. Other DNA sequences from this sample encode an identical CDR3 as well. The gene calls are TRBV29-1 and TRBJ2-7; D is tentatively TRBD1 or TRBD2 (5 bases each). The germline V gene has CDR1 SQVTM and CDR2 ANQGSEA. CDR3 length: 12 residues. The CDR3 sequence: CSVGDGTYEQYF. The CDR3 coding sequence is TGTAGCGTGGGGGACGGTACCTACGAGCAGTACTTC.

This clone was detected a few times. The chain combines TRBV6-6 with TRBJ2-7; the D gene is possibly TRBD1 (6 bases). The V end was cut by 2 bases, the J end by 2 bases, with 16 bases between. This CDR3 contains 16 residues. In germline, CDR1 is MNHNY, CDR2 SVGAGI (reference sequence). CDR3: CASSYPSPGHTYEQYF. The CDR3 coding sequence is TGTGCCAGCAGTTACCCATCCCCGGGACATACCTACGAGCAGTACTTC.

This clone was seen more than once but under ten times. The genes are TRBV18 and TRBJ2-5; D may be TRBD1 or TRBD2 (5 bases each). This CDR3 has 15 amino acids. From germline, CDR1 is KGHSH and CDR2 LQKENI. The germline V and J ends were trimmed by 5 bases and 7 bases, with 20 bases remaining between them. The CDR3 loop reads CASSSVGTPQGTQYF. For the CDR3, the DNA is TGTGCCAGCTCATCGGTGGGGACCCCCCAGGGGACCCAGTACTTC.

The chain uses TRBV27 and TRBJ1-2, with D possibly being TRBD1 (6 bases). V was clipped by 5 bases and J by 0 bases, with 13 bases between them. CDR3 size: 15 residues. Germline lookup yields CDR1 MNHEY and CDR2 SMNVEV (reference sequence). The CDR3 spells CASSLTGTSNYGYTF. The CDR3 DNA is TGTGCCAGCAGTCTCACCGGGACATCTAACTATGGCTACACCTTC.

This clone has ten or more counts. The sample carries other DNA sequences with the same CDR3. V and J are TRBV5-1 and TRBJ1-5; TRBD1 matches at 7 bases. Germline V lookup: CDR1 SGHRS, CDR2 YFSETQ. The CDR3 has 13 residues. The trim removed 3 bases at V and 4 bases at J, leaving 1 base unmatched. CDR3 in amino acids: CASSSGQNQPQHF. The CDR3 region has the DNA TGCGCCAGCAGCTCGGGACAGAATCAGCCCCAGCATTTT.

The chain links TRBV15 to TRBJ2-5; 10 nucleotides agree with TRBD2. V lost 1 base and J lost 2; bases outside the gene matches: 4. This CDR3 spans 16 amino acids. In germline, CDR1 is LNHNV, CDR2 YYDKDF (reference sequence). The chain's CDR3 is CATSRASGRGQETQYF. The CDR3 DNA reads TGTGCCACCAGCAGAGCGAGCGGGAGGGGGCAAGAGACCCAGTACTTC.

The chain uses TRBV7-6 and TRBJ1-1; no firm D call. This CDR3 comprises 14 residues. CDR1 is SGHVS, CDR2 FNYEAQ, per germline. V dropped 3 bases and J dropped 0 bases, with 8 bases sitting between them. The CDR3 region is CASSLPVMNTEAFF. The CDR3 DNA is TGTGCCAGCAGCTTGCCAGTTATGAACACTGAAGCTTTCTTT.

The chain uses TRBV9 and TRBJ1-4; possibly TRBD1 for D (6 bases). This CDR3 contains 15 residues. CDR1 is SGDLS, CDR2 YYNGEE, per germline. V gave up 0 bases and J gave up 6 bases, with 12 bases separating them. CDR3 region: CASSVGSRGDEKLFF. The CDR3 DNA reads TGTGCCAGCAGCGTAGGTTCCAGGGGAGATGAAAAACTGTTTTTT. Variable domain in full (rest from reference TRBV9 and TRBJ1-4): DSGVTQTPKHLITATGQRVTLRCSPRSGDLSVYWYQQSLDQGLQFLIQYYNGEERAKGNILERFSAQQFPDLHSELNLSSLELGDSALYFCASSVGSRGDEKLFFGSGTQLSVL.

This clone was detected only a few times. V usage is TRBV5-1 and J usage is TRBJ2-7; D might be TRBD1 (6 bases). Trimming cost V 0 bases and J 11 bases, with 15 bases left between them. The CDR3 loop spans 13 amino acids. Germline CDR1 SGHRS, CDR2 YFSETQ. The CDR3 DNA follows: TGCGCCAGCAGCTTGGGACAGGAAAGGCGAGAGTACTTC. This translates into CASSLGQERREYF. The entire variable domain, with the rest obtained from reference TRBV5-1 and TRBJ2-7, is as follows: KAGVTQTPRYLIKTRGQQVTLSCSPISGHRSVSWYQQTPGQGLQFLFEYFSETQRNKGNFPGRFSGRQFSNSRSEMNVSTLELGDSALYLCASSLGQERREYFGPGTRLTVT.

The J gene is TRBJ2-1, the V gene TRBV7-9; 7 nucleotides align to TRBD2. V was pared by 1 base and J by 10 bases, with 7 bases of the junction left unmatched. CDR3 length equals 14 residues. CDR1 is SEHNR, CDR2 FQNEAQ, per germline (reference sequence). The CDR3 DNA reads TGTGCCAGCAGCTTAGTGGCGGGAGTTTTCGAGCAGTTCTTC. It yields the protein CASSLVAGVFEQFF.

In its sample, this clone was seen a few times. Here the CDR3 DNA reads TGCAGCCCCTACATGCGGGGGGAAAAACTGTTTTTT. The encoded protein is CSPYMRGEKLFF. The J gene is TRBJ1-4, the V gene TRBV29-1, with a possible D match to TRBD1 (5 bases). Trimming removed 8 bases from V and 8 bases from J, with 15 bases in between. CDR3 length equals 12 residues. CDR1 is SQVTM, CDR2 ANQGSEA, per germline.

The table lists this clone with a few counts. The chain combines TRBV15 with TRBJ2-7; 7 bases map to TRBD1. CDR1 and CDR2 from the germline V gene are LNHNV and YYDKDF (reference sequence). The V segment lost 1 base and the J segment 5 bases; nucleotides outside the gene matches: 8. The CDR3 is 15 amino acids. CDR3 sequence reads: CATSRARTGWDEQYF. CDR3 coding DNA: TGTGCCACCAGCAGAGCGAGGACAGGCTGGGACGAGCAGTACTTC.

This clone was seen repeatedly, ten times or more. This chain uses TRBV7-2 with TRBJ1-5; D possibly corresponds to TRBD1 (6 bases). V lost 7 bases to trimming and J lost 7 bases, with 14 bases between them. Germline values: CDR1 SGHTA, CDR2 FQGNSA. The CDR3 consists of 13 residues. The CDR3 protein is CASTGTPEQPQHF. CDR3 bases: TGTGCCAGCACCGGGACACCCGAACAGCCCCAGCATTTT.

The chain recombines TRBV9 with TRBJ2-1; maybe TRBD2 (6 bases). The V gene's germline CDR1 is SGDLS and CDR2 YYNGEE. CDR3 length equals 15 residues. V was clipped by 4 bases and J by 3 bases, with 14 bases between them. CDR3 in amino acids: CASSSRGSGYNEQFF. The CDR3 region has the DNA TGTGCCAGCAGCTCCCGGGGTAGCGGCTACAATGAGCAGTTCTTC.

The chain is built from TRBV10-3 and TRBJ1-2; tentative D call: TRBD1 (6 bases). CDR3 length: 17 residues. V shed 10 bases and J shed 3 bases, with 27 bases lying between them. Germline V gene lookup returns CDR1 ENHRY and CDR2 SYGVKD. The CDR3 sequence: CASRDGAGASADYGYTF. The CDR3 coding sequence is TGTGCCAGCAGAGACGGGGCAGGGGCCTCGGCTGACTATGGCTACACCTTC.

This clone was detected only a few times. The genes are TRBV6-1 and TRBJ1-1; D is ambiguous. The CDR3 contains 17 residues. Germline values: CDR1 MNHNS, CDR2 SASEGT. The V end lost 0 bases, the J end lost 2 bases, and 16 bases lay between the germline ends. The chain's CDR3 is CASSEALYGPDNTEAFF. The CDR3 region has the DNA TGTGCCAGCAGTGAAGCACTTTACGGGCCGGATAACACTGAAGCTTTCTTT.

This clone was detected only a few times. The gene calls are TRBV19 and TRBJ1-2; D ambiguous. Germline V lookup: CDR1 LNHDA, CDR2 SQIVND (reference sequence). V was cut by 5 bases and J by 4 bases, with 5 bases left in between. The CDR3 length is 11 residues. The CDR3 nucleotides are TGTGCCAGTAGTTACGGCTATGGCTACACCTTC. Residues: CASSYGYGYTF.

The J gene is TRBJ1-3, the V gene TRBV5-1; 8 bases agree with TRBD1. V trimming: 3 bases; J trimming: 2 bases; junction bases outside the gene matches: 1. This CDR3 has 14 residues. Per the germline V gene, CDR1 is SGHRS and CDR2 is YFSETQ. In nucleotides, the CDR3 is TGCGCCAGCAGCTCACAGGGGGCTGGAAACACCATATATTTT. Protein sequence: CASSSQGAGNTIYF.

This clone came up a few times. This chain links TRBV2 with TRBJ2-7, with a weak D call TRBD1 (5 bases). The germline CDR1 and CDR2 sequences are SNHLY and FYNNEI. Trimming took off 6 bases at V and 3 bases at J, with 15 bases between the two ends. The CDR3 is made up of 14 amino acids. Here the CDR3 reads CASSQGLLYYEQYF. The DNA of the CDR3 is TGTGCCAGCAGCCAGGGATTGCTTTACTACGAGCAGTACTTC.

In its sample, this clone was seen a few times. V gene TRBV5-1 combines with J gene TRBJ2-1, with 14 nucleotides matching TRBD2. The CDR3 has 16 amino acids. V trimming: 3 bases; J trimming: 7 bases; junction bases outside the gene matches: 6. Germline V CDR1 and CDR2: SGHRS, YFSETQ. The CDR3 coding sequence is TGCGCCAGCAGCTCGGGACTAGCGGGAGATTTTAATGAGCAGTTCTTC. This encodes CASSSGLAGDFNEQFF.

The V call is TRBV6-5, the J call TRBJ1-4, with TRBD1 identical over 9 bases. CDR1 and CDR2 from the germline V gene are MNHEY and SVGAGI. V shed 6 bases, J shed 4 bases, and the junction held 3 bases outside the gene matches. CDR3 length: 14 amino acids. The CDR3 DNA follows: TGTGCCAGCAGCAGGGACAGGGATAATGAAAAACTGTTTTTT. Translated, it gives CASSRDRDNEKLFF.

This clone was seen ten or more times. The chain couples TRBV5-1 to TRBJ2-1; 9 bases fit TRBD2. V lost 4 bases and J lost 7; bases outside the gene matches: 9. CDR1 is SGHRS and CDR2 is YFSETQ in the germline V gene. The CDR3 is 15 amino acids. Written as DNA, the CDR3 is TGCGCCAGCAGCAATGGACTAGCGAGCTTAAATGAGCAGTTCTTC. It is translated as CASSNGLASLNEQFF.

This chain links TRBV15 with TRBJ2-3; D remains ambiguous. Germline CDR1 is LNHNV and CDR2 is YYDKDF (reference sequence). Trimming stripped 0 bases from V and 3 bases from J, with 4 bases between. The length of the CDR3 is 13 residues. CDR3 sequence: CATSRDITDTQYF. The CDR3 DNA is TGTGCCACCAGCAGAGATATTACAGATACGCAGTATTTT.

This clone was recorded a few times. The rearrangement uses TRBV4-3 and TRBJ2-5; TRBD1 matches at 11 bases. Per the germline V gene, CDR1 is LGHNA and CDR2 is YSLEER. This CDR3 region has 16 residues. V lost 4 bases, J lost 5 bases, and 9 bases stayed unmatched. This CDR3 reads CASSLQGQGGMETQYF. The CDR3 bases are TGCGCCAGCAGCCTTCAGGGACAGGGGGGAATGGAGACCCAGTACTTC.

The CDR3 sequence: CASSFRGRGTQTGANVLTF. The CDR3 DNA reads TGTGCCAGCAGCTTCCGGGGCAGGGGGACCCAAACTGGGGCCAACGTCCTGACTTTC. The chain links TRBV7-3 to TRBJ2-6; 7 bases are a match to TRBD1. V dropped 3 bases and J dropped 2; count of bases not matched to a gene: 13. CDR1 and CDR2 (germline): SGHTA, FQGTGA. CDR3 length equals 19 residues.